Given below is one T cell receptor beta chain in context. Its antigen remains unknown. The data are from a study of cytomegalovirus exposure and HLA in healthy donors. Overall study context: Within an early data release were tens of millions of unique TCRs drawn from HLA-typed donors. Study-level results: A later look showed TCR association rates differing by HLA locus, highest for DRB1 and lowest for HLA-C. Earlier analysis looked at TCR beta V segments, and most were productive about 87% or about 30% of the time. Immune exposure information comprised only CMV serostatus.

V dropped 5 bases and J dropped 5; count of bases not matched to a gene: 2. CDR3 length: 12 amino acids. Germline loops: CDR1 SGHTA, CDR2 FQGTGA. With 60 Vbeta and 13 Jbeta primers, the PCR was carried out. The assay was immunoSEQ multiplex PCR, and TCRdb's table has in-frame clones only and misses some. Found here are approximately 120,000 clones, more than 80% of them singletons; the top ten hold about 7%. The V gene is TRBV7-3, the J gene TRBJ2-5; 7 nucleotides match TRBD1. The sample consisted of PBMCs. The receptor's source is a woman aged 25-40 years in good health and CMV-seropositive. The CDR3 region is CASSTGAETQYF. CDR3 bases: TGTGCCAGCAGCACAGGGGCCGAGACCCAGTACTTC.